This TCR beta chain was captured in a study of cytomegalovirus exposure and HLA in healthy donors. Study-wide context: One earlier analysis, a look at approximately 180 million T cells, found 117 million unique TCR beta sequences. Most genotyped donors, roughly 83% of 300 to 400, had Caucasian-associated genetic ancestry. General study results and limits: In an earlier analysis, in some 600 donors, most V segments appeared productive either ~87% or ~30% of the time.

Germline-derived CDR1 and CDR2 are MDHEN and SYDVKM. This CDR3 has 14 residues. Trimming left V 5 bases short and J 3 bases short, with 13 bases between. PCR used 60 Vbeta primers and 13 Jbeta primers. Generated by immunoSEQ multiplex PCR, the TCRdb table keeps only in-frame clones and is missing some. This sample's table reports about 200,000 clones. With respect to this clone: No antigen is known for it.

At sampling all donors were nominally healthy, likely with unrecorded immune exposures. Sequenced input: PBMCs. This chain links TRBV28 with TRBJ1-2; the D gene is possibly TRBD1 (6 bases). The sequence was obtained from a boy younger than 18 in good health and CMV-seronegative. This CDR3 reads CASSNQGPHYGYTF. In nucleotides, the CDR3 is TGTGCCAGCAGTAACCAGGGGCCCCACTATGGCTACACCTTC.